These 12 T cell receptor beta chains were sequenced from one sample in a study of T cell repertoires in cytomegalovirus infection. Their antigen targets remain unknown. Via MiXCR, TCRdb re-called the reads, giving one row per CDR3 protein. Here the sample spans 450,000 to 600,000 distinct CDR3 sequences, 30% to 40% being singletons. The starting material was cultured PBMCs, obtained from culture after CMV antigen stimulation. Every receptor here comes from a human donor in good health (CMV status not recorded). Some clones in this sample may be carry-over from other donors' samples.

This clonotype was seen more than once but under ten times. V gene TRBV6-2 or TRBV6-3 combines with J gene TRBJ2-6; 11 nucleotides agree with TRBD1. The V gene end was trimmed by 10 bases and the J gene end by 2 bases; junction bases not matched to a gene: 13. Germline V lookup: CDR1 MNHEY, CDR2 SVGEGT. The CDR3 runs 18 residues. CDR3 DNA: TGTGCCACCTCTGGGTATGGACAGGGGGCTACTGGGGCCAACGTCCTGACTTTC. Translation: CATSGYGQGATGANVLTF.

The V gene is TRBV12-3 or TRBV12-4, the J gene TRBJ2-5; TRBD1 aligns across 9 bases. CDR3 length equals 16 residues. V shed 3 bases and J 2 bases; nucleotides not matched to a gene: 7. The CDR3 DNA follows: TGTGCCAGCAGTTTGGGACAGGGAATGAGGCAAGAGACCCAGTACTTC. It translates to CASSLGQGMRQETQYF.

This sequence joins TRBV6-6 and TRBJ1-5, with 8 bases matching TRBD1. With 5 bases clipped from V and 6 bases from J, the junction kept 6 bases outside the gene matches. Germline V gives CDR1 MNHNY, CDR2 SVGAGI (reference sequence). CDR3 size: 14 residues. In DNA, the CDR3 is TGTGCCAGCAGTGGACAGGGAGAAGCTCAGCCCCAGCATTTT. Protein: CASSGQGEAQPQHF.

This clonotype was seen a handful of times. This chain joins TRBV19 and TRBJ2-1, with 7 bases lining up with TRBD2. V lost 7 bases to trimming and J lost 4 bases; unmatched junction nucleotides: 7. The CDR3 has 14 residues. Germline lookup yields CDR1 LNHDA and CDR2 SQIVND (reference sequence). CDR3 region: CASMSASGYNEQFF. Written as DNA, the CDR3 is TGTGCCAGTATGTCAGCTAGCGGATACAATGAGCAGTTCTTC.

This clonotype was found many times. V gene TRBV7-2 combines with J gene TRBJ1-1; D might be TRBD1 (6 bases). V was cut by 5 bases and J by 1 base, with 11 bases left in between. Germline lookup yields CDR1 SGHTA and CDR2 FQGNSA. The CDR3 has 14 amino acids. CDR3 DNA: TGTGCCAGCAGCCTATCAGGGGCGAACACTGAAGCTTTCTTT. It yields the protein CASSLSGANTEAFF.

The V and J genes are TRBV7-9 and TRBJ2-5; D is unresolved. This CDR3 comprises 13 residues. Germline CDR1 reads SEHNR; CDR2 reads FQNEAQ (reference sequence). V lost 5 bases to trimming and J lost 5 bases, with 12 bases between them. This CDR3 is CASSEVKDETQYF. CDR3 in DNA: TGTGCCAGCAGCGAAGTAAAGGATGAGACCCAGTACTTC.

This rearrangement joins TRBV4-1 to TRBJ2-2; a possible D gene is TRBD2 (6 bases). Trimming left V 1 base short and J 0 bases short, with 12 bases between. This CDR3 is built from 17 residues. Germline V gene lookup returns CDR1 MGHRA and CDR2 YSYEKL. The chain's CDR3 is CASSQGLVRTNTGELFF. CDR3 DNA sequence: TGCGCCAGCAGCCAAGGACTAGTAAGGACGAACACCGGGGAGCTGTTTTTT.

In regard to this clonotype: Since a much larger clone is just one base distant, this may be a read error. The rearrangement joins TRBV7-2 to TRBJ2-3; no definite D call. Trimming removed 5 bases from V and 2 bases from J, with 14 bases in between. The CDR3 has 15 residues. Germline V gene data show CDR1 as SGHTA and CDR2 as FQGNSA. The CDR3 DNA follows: TGTGCCAGCAGCACCGACGCCTACCACACAGATACGCAGTATTTT. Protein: CASSTDAYHTDTQYF.

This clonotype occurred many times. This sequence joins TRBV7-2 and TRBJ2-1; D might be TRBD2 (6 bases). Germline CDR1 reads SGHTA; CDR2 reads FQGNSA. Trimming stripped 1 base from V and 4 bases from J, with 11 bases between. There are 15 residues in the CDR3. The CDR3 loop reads CASSLVGTSYNEQFF. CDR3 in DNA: TGTGCCAGCAGCTTAGTGGGGACTTCTTACAATGAGCAGTTCTTC.

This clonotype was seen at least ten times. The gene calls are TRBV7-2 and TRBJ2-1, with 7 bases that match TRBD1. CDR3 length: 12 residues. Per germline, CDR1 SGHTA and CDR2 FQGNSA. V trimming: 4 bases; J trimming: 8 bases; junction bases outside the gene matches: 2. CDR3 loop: CASSSTGYEQFF. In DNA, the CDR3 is TGTGCCAGCAGCTCGACAGGGTATGAGCAGTTCTTC.

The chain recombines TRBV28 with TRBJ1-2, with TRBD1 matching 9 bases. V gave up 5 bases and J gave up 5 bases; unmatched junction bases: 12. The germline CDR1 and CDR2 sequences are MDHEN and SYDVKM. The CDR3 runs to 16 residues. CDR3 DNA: TGTGCCAGCAGTGATATGGGGACAGGGAAGGGGTATGGCTACACCTTC. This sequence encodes CASSDMGTGKGYGYTF.

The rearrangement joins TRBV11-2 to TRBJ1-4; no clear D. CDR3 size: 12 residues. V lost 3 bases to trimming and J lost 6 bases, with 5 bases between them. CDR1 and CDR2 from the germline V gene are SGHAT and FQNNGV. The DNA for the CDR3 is TGTGCCAGCAGCTTTTGGGATGAAAAACTGTTTTTT. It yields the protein CASSFWDEKLFF.